The present T cell receptor beta chain was sequenced within a study of shared clonotypes between healthy human individuals. The method was immunoSEQ multiplex PCR; TCRdb's version includes in-frame clones alone and lacks a portion of them. The sample consists of approximately 980,000 clones, 60% to 85% of them appearing once. Trimming took 5 bases from V and 0 from J, leaving 13 bases between them. Germline CDR1 reads SGHNT; CDR2 reads YENEEA. The CDR3 sequence is 15 residues long. The source material was memory CD4+ T cells sorted from blood. Documented subset: CD45RA-negative fraction. The receptor's source is a man in his late teens or twenties in good health. This chain connects TRBV11-3 to TRBJ1-2; no reliable D call. CDR3 nucleotide sequence: TGTGCCAGCAGCCACACCAGGTTCGCTAACTATGGCTACACCTTC. Amino acids: CASSHTRFANYGYTF.